Described below is a single T cell receptor beta chain sequence and its context. Here immunoSEQ multiplex PCR was the method, and the copy in TCRdb shows in-frame clones only, minus some. The sample shows some 14,000 clones, more than 85% of them seen only once. This specimen belongs to a study of blood T cell repertoires in COVID-19. Across the study: Nucleic acid was either cDNA or gDNA, and it came from T cells, B-cell-depleted T cells, or PBMCs.

The sample was peripheral blood. This clonotype originated in a man aged 60 to 75 with acute or convalescent COVID-19.

The CDR3 DNA is TGTGCCAGCAGCTTAGGTCCTAGCGTCCGGACCGGGGAGCTGTTTTTT. The encoded protein is CASSLGPSVRTGELFF. The rearrangement links TRBV11-1 to TRBJ2-2; D might be TRBD2 (6 bases). V was cut by 1 base and J by 5 bases, with 14 bases left in between. In germline, CDR1 is SGHAT, CDR2 FQDESV (reference sequence). The CDR3 is 16 residues long.